One and the same sample provided the 5 T cell receptor beta chains below, sequenced in a study of blood T cells in healthy people across ages. A second PCR, run for roughly 7 to 12 cycles, used a sample-barcoded 5' primer plus a J-beta primer mix. TCRdb passed the 5' RACE reads through MiXCR, listing each CDR3 protein once. The sample holds under 1 million distinct CDR3 sequences, 40% to 50% seen once. Sample: blood. These receptors originate from a man aged 60 to 75 in good health.

The chain has TRBV5-1 and TRBJ1-2, with D possibly being TRBD1 (5 bases). This CDR3 comprises 18 residues. CDR1 SGHRS and CDR2 YFSETQ come from the germline V gene. V lost 3 bases to trimming and J lost 12 bases, with 33 bases between them. In DNA form, the CDR3 reads TGCGCCAGCAGCTGGGACGGGCCGAGCACGCCGATTATGATGGTAGACACCTTC. It codes for CASSWDGPSTPIMMVDTF.

This clonotype was seen repeatedly, ten times or more. V and J are TRBV3-1 and TRBJ2-5; TRBD1 aligns across 9 bases. CDR3 length equals 13 residues. V lost 7 bases to trimming and J lost 3 bases; unmatched junction nucleotides: 3. CDR1 is LGHDT, CDR2 YNNKEL, per germline (reference sequence). CDR3 DNA: TGTGCCAGCACAAGGACAGGGGAAGAGACCCAGTACTTC. It encodes CASTRTGEETQYF.

This clonotype was detected a few times. The chain couples TRBV6-5 to TRBJ2-2; D is perhaps TRBD1 (6 bases). Trimming pared 5 bases from V and 7 bases from J, leaving 17 bases between. CDR1 and CDR2 from the germline V gene are MNHEY and SVGAGI. The length of the CDR3 is 15 residues. The CDR3 DNA follows: TGTGCCAGCAGTCCCTCCCAGGGGAAAGGCGGGGAGCTGTTTTTT. Amino acid sequence: CASSPSQGKGGELFF.

In this sample, this clonotype turned up a few times. The gene calls are TRBV29-1 and TRBJ2-1; D is perhaps TRBD1 (6 bases). The CDR3 length is 14 residues. From germline, CDR1 is SQVTM and CDR2 ANQGSEA. V was shortened by 4 bases and J by 4 bases, with 14 bases between the two germline ends. The CDR3: CSVGVGGLYNEQFF. In nucleotides, the CDR3 is TGCAGCGTTGGGGTAGGGGGTCTATACAATGAGCAGTTCTTC.

The CDR3 sequence: CASNPTDRDNTEAFF. The CDR3, as DNA: TGTGCCAGCAACCCAACGGACAGGGATAACACTGAAGCTTTCTTT. The rearrangement links TRBV28 to TRBJ1-1; 8 bases agree with TRBD1. Germline V gives CDR1 MDHEN, CDR2 SYDVKM. Losses at the gene ends were 7 bases for V and 2 bases for J; bases not matched to a gene: 9. The CDR3 covers 15 residues.